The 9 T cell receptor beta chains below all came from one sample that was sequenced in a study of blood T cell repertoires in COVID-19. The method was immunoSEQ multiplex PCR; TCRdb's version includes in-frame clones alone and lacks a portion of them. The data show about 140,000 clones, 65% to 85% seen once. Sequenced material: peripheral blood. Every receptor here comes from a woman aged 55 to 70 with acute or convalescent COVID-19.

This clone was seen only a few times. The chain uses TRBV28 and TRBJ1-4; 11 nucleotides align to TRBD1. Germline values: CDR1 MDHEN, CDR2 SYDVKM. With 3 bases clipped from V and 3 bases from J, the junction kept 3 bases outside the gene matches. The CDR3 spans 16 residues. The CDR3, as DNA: TGTGCCAGCAGTTTCAGGGACAGGGGGGCTAATGAAAAACTGTTTTTT. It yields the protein CASSFRDRGANEKLFF.

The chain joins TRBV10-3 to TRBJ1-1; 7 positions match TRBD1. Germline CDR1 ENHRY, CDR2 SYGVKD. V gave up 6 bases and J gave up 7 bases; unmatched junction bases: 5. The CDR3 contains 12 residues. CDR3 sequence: CAIRMTGFEAFF. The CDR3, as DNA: TGTGCCATCAGAATGACAGGGTTTGAAGCTTTCTTT.

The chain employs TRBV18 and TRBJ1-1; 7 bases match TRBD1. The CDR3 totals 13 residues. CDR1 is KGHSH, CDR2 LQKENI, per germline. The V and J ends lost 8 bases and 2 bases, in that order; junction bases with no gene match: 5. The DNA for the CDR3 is TGTGCCAGCAACGGACAGGTAAACACTGAAGCTTTCTTT. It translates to CASNGQVNTEAFF. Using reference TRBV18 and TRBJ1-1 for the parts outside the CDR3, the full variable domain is NAGVMQNPRHLVRRRGQEARLRCSPMKGHSHVYWYRQLPEEGLKFMVYLQKENIIDESGMPKERFSAEFPKEGPSILRIQQVVRGDSAAYFCASNGQVNTEAFFGQGTRLTVV.

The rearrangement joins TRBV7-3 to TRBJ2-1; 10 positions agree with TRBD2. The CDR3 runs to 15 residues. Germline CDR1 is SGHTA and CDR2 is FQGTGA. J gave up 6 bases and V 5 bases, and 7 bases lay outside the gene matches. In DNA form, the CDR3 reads TGTGCCAGCAGCCCGACTAGCGGGTGGGGCAATGAGCAGTTCTTC. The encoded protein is CASSPTSGWGNEQFF. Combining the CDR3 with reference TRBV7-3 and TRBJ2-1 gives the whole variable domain GAGVSQTPSNKVTEKGKYVELRCDPISGHTALYWYRQSLGQGPEFLIYFQGTGAADDSGLPNDRFFAVRPEGSVSTLKIQRTERGDSAVYLCASSPTSGWGNEQFFGPGTRLTVL.

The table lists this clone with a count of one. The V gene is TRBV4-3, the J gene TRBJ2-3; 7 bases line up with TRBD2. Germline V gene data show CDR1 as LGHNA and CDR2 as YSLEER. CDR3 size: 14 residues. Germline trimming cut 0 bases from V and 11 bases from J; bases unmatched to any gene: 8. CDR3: CASSQDRSGIGQYF. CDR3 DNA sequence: TGCGCCAGCAGCCAAGATCGAAGCGGGATTGGGCAGTATTTT.

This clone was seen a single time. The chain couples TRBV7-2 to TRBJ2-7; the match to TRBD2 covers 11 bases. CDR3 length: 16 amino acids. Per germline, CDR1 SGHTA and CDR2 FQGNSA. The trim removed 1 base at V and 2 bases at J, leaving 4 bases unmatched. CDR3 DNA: TGTGCCAGCAGCTTAGGACTAGCGGGGCCCGCCTACGAGCAGTACTTC. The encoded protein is CASSLGLAGPAYEQYF.

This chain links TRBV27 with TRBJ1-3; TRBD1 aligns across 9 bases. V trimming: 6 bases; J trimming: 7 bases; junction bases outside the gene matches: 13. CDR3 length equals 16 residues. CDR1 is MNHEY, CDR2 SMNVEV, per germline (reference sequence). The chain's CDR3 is CASSTSRTGEWNTIYF. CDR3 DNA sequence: TGTGCCAGCAGCACCTCACGGACAGGGGAATGGAACACCATATATTTT.

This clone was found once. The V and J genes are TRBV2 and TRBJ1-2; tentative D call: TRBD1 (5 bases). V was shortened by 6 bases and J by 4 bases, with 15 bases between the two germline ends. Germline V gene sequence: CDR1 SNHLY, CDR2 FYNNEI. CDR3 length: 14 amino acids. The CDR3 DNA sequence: TGTGCCAGCAGGACAGACGGGGGGAGCTATGGCTACACCTTC. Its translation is CASRTDGGSYGYTF.

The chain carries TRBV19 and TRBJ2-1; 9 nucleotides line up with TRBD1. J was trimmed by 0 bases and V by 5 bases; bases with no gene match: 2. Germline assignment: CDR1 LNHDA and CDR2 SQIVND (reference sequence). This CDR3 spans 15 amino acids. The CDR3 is CASSPGQGSYNEQFF. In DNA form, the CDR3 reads TGTGCCAGTAGTCCGGGACAGGGCTCCTACAATGAGCAGTTCTTC.